The present TCR beta chain was sequenced within a study of radiotherapy plus CTLA-4 blockade in lung cancer. This clone was found a few times. TCRdb's copy holds only in-frame clones and misses some; the assay was immunoSEQ multiplex PCR. The sample contains about 87,000 clones, 70% to 90% of which appear only once. Those with chemo-refractory metastatic non-small-cell lung cancer were treated with focal radiation combined with CTLA-4 blockade using ipilimumab. CDR1 is MNHNY, CDR2 SVGAGI, per germline (reference sequence). With V trimmed by 5 bases and J by 4 bases, 4 bases remained unmatched. The CDR3 is 14 residues long.

The source is a human donor with non-small cell lung cancer that progressed on radiotherapy plus ipilimumab. The sample consisted of peripheral blood, taken from a patient treated with radiotherapy plus ipilimumab. The chain couples TRBV6-6 to TRBJ1-4; 7 positions match TRBD1. The CDR3 nucleotides read TGTGCCAGCAGTCCGACAGGGATTAATGAAAAACTGTTTTTT. Its protein product is CASSPTGINEKLFF.